This T cell receptor beta chain was sequenced in a study of Tregs in tolerant kidney transplant recipients. Profiling relied on immunoSEQ multiplex PCR, and the TCRdb table lists in-frame clones only, not all of them. This table holds 75,000 to 100,000 clones, more than 90% found once. Concerning this clone: Its antigen is undetermined.

Overall study results and limits: Biological reproducibility was not directly addressed, but technical replication error appeared minimal.

CDR1 SGHVS and CDR2 FNYEAQ come from the germline V gene. The CDR3 runs 13 residues. V lost 5 bases to trimming and J lost 3 bases; unmatched junction nucleotides: 4. Thawed PBMCs were FACS-sorted into unstimulated CD4+CD25+CD127- regulatory T cells, CD4+CD25- non-regulatory cells, CD4 and CD8 cells. This sequence was found in a human donor in good health. The sample was CD8+ T cells from blood. The chain links TRBV7-6 to TRBJ2-7; 7 bases align to TRBD2. CDR3 sequence (DNA): TGTGCCAGCAGCCCCGGGAGGAACTACGAGCAGTACTTC. This translates into CASSPGRNYEQYF.